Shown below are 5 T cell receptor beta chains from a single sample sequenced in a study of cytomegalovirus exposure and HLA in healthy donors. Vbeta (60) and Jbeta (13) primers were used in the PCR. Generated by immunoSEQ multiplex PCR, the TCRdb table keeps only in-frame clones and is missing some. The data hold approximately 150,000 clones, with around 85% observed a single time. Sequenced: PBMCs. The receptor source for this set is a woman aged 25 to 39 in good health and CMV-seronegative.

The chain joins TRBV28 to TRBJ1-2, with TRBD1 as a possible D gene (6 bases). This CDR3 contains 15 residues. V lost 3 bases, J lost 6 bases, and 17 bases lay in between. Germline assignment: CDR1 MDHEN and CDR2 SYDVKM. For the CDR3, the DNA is TGTGCCAGCAGTTTTCAACAGGGCTCCGCGAATGGCTACACCTTC. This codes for CASSFQQGSANGYTF.

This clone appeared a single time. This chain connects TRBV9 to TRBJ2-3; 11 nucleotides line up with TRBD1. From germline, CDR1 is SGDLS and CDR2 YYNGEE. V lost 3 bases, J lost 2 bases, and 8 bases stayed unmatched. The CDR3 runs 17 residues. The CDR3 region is CASSASRDRGVTDTQYF. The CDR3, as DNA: TGTGCCAGCAGCGCATCCAGGGACAGGGGGGTCACAGATACGCAGTATTTT.

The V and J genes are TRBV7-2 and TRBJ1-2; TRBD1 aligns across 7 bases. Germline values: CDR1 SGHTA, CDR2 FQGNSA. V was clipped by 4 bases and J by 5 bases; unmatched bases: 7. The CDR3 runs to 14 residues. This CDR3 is CASSSGGTTYGYTF. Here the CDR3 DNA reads TGTGCCAGCAGCTCAGGGGGTACTACTTATGGCTACACCTTC.

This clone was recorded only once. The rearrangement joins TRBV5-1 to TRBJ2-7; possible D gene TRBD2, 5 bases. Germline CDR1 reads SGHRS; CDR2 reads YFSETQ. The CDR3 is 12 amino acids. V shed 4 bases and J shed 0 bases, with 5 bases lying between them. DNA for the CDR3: TGCGCCAGCAGCGCGGGCTCCTACGAGCAGTACTTC. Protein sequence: CASSAGSYEQYF.

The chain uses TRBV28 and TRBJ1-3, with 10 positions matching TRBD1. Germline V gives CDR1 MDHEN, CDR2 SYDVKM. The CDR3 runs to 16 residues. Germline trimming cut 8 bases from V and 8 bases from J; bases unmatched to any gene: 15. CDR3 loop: CASHLETGGAGHTIYF. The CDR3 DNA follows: TGTGCCAGCCACTTAGAGACAGGGGGCGCAGGCCACACCATATATTTT.